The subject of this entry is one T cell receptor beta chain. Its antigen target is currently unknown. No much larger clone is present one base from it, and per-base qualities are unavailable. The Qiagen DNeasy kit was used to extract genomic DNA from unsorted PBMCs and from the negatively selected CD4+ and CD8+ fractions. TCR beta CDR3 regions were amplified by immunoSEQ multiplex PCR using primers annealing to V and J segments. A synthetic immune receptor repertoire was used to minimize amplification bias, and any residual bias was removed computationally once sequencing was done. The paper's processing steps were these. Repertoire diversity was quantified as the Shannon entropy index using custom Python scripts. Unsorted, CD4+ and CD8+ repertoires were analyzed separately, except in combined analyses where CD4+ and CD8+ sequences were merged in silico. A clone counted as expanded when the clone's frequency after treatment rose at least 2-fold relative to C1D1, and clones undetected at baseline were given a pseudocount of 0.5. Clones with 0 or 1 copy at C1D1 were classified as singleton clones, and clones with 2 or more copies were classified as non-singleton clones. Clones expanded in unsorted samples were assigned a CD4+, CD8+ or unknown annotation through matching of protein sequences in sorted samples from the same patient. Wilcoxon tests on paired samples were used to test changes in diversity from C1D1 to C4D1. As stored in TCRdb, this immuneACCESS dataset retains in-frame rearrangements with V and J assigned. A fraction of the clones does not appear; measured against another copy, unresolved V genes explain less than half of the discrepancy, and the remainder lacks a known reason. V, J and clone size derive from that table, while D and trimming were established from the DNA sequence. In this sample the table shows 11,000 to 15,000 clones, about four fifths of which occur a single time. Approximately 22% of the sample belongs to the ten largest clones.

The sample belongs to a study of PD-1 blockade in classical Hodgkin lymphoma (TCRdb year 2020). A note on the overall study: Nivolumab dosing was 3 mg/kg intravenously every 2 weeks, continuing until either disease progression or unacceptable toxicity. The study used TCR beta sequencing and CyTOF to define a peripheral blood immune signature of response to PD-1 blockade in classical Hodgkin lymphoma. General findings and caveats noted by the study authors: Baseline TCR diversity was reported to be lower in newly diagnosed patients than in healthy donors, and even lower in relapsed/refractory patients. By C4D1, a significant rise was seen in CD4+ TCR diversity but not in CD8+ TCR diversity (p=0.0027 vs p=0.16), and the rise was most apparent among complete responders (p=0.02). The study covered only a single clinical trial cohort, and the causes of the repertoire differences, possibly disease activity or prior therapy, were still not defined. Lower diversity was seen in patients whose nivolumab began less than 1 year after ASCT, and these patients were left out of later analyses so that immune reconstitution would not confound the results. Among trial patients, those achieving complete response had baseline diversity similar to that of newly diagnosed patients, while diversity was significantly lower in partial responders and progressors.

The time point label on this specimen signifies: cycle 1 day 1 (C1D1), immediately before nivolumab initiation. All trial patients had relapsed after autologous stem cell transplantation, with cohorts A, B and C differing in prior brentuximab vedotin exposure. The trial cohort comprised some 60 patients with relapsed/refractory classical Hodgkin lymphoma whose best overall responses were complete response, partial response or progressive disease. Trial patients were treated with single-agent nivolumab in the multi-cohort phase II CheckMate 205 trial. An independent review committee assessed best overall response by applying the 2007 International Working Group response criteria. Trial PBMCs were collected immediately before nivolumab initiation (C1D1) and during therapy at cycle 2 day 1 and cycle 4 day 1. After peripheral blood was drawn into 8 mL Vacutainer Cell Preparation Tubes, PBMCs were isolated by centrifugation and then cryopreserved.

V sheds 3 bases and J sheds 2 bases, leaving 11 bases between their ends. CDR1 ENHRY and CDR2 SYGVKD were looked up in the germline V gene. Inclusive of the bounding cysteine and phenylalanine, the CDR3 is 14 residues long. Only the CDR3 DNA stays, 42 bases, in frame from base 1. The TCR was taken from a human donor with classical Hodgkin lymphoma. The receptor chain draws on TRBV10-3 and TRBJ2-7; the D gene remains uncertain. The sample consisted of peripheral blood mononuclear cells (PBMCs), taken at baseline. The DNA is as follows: TGTGCCATCAGTGATTCCCGACGGACCTACGAGCAGTACTTC. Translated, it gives CAISDSRRTYEQYF.